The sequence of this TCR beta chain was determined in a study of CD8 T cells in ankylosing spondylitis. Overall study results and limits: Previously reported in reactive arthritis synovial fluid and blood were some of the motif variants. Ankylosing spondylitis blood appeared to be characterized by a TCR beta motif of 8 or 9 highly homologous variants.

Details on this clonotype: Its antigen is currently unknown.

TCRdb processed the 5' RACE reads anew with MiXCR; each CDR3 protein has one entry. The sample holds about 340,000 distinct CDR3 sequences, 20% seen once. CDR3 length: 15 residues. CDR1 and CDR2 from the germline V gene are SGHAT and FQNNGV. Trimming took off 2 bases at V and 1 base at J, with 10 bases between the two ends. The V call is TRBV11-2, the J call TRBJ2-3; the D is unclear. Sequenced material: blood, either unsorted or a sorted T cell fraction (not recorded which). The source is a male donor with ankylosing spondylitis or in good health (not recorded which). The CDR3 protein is CASSLFSWGTDTQYF. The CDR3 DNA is TGTGCCAGCAGCTTATTTTCATGGGGCACAGATACGCAGTATTTT.